The rows below give T cell receptor beta chains drawn from one sample of a study of human T cells and chemical hapten exposure. TCRdb reprocessed the RACE reads with MiXCR, giving one entry per CDR3 protein. Seen here are roughly 160,000 distinct CDR3 sequences, about 15% observed once, and the top ten hold about 1.7%. This specimen was whole blood, taken in connection with sensitization to the hapten diphenylcyclopropenone (DPC). The receptors come from a woman in her twenties or thirties with alopecia areata. Some clones in this sample may be carry-over from other donors' samples. CDR3s include the opening cysteine and the closing phenylalanine or tryptophan. The order of the fields is CDR3 protein, CDR3 DNA, V gene, D gene, clone size, J gene. A D gene is named only where the DNA matches it firmly. The size of a clone is reported for some rows only, either as once, few or many, or as a class for expanded clones.

CDR3: CASSVLPGLGNTIYF; DNA: TGTGCCAGCAGTGTTTTGCCAGGGCTTGGAAACACCATATATTTT; V: TRBV2; D: NA; size: NA; J: TRBJ1-3
CDR3: CASSQDLAPGQGSGELFF; DNA: TGTGCCAGCAGCCAAGATTTGGCGCCGGGACAGGGTTCCGGGGAGCTGTTTTTT; V: TRBV4-2; D: TRBD1; size: many; J: TRBJ2-2
CDR3: CASSQPLAGGNEQFF; DNA: TGTGCCAGCAGCCAACCACTAGCGGGAGGCAATGAGCAGTTCTTC; V: TRBV4-2; D: TRBD2; size: NA; J: TRBJ2-1
CDR3: CASSYSGQGLAGNTIYF; DNA: TGTGCCAGCAGTTACTCGGGACAGGGGCTTGCTGGAAACACCATATATTTT; V: TRBV6-5; D: TRBD1; size: NA; J: TRBJ1-3
CDR3: CASTQPPHETQYF; DNA: TGTGCCAGCACTCAACCCCCGCACGAGACCCAGTACTTC; V: TRBV6-2/TRBV6-3; D: NA; size: few; J: TRBJ2-5
CDR3: CASSLRQGVETQYF; DNA: TGTGCCAGCAGCTTAAGACAGGGGGTGGAGACCCAGTACTTC; V: TRBV13; D: TRBD1; size: many; J: TRBJ2-5
CDR3: CASNGDNFVTQYF; DNA: TGTGCCAGCAACGGGGACAACTTCGTGACCCAGTACTTC; V: TRBV2; D: NA; size: NA; J: TRBJ2-5
CDR3: CASSQEQGGDVDTQYF; DNA: TGTGCCAGCAGCCAAGAGCAGGGGGGAGATGTAGATACGCAGTATTTT; V: TRBV4-2; D: NA; size: few; J: TRBJ2-3
CDR3: CASSSRTGAGSGANVLTF; DNA: TGTGCCAGCAGTTCGCGGACAGGGGCCGGCTCTGGGGCCAACGTCCTGACTTTC; V: TRBV27; D: TRBD1; size: few; J: TRBJ2-6
CDR3: CASSLTSHSYEQYF; DNA: TGTGCCAGCAGCTTGACTAGCCACAGCTACGAGCAGTACTTC; V: TRBV11-2; D: TRBD2; size: NA; J: TRBJ2-7
CDR3: CASNREGSNEQFF; DNA: TGTGCCAGCAATAGGGAGGGCTCCAATGAGCAGTTCTTC; V: TRBV9; D: TRBD2; size: NA; J: TRBJ2-1
CDR3: CASSVGNGELFF; DNA: TGTGCCAGCAGCGTAGGTAACGGGGAGCTGTTTTTT; V: TRBV9; D: NA; size: many; J: TRBJ2-2
CDR3: CSARGGLSSYNEQFF; DNA: TGCAGTGCCAGGGGCGGCCTGAGCTCCTACAATGAGCAGTTCTTC; V: TRBV20-1; D: NA; size: NA; J: TRBJ2-1
CDR3: CASSLVDNQPQHF; DNA: TGTGCCAGCAGTTTGGTCGACAATCAGCCCCAGCATTTT; V: TRBV12-3/TRBV12-4; D: NA; size: NA; J: TRBJ1-5
CDR3: CASSEPGNYNEQFF; DNA: TGTGCCAGCAGCGAGCCCGGGAACTACAATGAGCAGTTCTTC; V: TRBV7-9; D: NA; size: many; J: TRBJ2-1
CDR3: CASSWDQETQYF; DNA: TGTGCCAGCAGCTGGGACCAAGAGACCCAGTACTTC; V: TRBV7-9; D: NA; size: few; J: TRBJ2-5
CDR3: CASSLGSRDANSPLHF; DNA: TGTGCCAGCAGCTTAGGCTCCCGGGATGCAAATTCACCCCTCCACTTT; V: TRBV7-8; D: NA; size: NA; J: TRBJ1-6
CDR3: CATSRDRGSEKLFF; DNA: TGTGCCACCAGCAGAGACCGGGGCAGTGAAAAACTGTTTTTT; V: TRBV15; D: NA; size: NA; J: TRBJ1-4
CDR3: CASSLGPAGLTGELFF; DNA: TGTGCCAGCAGCCTCGGACCAGCGGGTCTCACCGGGGAGCTGTTTTTT; V: TRBV5-4; D: NA; size: NA; J: TRBJ2-2
CDR3: CASSSGYTDTQYF; DNA: TGTGCCAGCTCAAGCGGGTACACAGATACGCAGTATTTT; V: TRBV9; D: NA; size: few; J: TRBJ2-3
CDR3: CASSRTGLSNQPQHF; DNA: TGTGCCAGCAGTCGGACAGGGTTGAGCAATCAGCCCCAGCATTTT; V: TRBV6-2/TRBV6-3; D: TRBD1; size: few; J: TRBJ1-5
CDR3: CASSFSATTQETQYF; DNA: TGTGCCAGCAGTTTTTCGGCGACCACACAAGAGACCCAGTACTTC; V: TRBV12-3/TRBV12-4; D: NA; size: NA; J: TRBJ2-5
CDR3: CASSQVILAGGDYEQYF; DNA: TGCGCCAGCAGCCAAGTTATATTAGCGGGAGGAGACTACGAGCAGTACTTC; V: TRBV4-1; D: TRBD2; size: NA; J: TRBJ2-7
CDR3: CASSESAGNQETQYF; DNA: TGCGCCAGCAGTGAGTCGGCCGGGAATCAAGAGACCCAGTACTTC; V: TRBV10-1; D: NA; size: NA; J: TRBJ2-5
CDR3: CASSQQTALSGNTIYF; DNA: TGTGCCAGCAGCCAACAAACAGCATTGTCTGGAAACACCATATATTTT; V: TRBV14; D: NA; size: many; J: TRBJ1-3
CDR3: CSVEPTSSDTQYF; DNA: TGCAGCGTTGAGCCTACTAGTAGTGATACGCAGTATTTT; V: TRBV29-1; D: NA; size: NA; J: TRBJ2-3
CDR3: CASSGGSYTGELFF; DNA: TGTGCCAGCAGCGGCGGGAGTTACACCGGGGAGCTGTTTTTT; V: TRBV6-1; D: TRBD2; size: few; J: TRBJ2-2
CDR3: CASIRGAEAFF; DNA: TGTGCCAGCATTCGCGGGGCTGAAGCTTTCTTT; V: TRBV3-1; D: NA; size: few; J: TRBJ1-1
CDR3: CASTPTGRDQPQHF; DNA: TGTGCCAGCACCCCGACAGGGAGGGATCAGCCCCAGCATTTT; V: TRBV6-2/TRBV6-3; D: TRBD1; size: many; J: TRBJ1-5